The next 12 T cell receptor beta chains were all read from a single sample in a study of T cell responses to AZD1222 COVID-19 vaccine. Assay: immunoSEQ multiplex PCR; the TCRdb copy retains only in-frame clones and omits some. The sample holds about 180,000 clones, more than 90% seen once. The sample consisted of peripheral blood, taken on day 0 of AZD1222 vaccination. These receptors were obtained from an adult in good health.

This clone was seen a few times. V is TRBV12-3 or TRBV12-4 and J is TRBJ2-1, with D possibly being TRBD2 (6 bases). V was trimmed by 5 bases and J by 6 bases, leaving 8 bases between them. The CDR3 loop spans 12 amino acids. This chain's CDR3 is CASSRTINEQFF. CDR3 coding DNA: TGTGCCAGCAGTCGGACTATCAATGAGCAGTTCTTC.

The chain has TRBV10-3 and TRBJ2-3; TRBD1 is a possible D gene (7 bases). This CDR3 has 14 amino acids. CDR1 is ENHRY and CDR2 is SYGVKD in the germline V gene. Trimming cost V 4 bases and J 1 base, with 9 bases left between them. This CDR3 is CAISGGTGTDTQYF. The CDR3 DNA reads TGTGCCATCAGTGGCGGGACAGGCACAGATACGCAGTATTTT.

V usage is TRBV12-3 or TRBV12-4 and J usage is TRBJ2-7, with 8 bases lining up with TRBD2. The CDR3 totals 13 residues. The V and J ends lost 8 bases and 4 bases, in that order; junction bases with no gene match: 7. CDR3 nucleotide sequence: TGTGCCAGCGGCGTGCCGGGAGGGTACGAGCAGTACTTC. The encoded protein is CASGVPGGYEQYF.

This chain connects TRBV5-1 to TRBJ1-2; no clear D gene. This CDR3 is 15 amino acids long. V was clipped by 1 base and J by 2 bases, with 12 bases between them. Germline values: CDR1 SGHRS, CDR2 YFSETQ. The CDR3: CASSLPGPSNYGYTF. CDR3 nucleotides: TGCGCCAGCAGCTTGCCCGGTCCATCAAACTATGGCTACACCTTC.

The CDR3 spells CASSQERDAHNYGYTF. CDR3 in DNA: TGTGCCAGCAGCCAAGAGAGGGACGCCCATAACTATGGCTACACCTTC. The genes are TRBV7-2 and TRBJ1-2, with a possible D match to TRBD1 (5 bases). This CDR3 region has 16 residues. Trimming left V 5 bases short and J 1 base short, with 17 bases between. Germline CDR1 SGHTA, CDR2 FQGNSA. The variable domain in full, completed from reference TRBV7-2 and TRBJ1-2, reads GAGVSQSPSNKVTEKGKDVELRCDPISGHTALYWYRQSLGQGLEFLIYFQGNSAPDKSGLPSDRFSAERTGGSVSTLTIQRTQQEDSAVYLCASSQERDAHNYGYTFGSGTRLTVV.

The CDR3 DNA reads TGTGCCAGCAGCTCACAGGGGGACACTGAAGCTTTCTTT. As protein: CASSSQGDTEAFF. This rearrangement joins TRBV3-1 (or the pseudogene TRBV3-2) to TRBJ1-1, with 8 nucleotides matching TRBD1. Trimming removed 5 bases from V and 3 bases from J; junction bases left unmatched: 2. From germline, CDR1 is LGHDT and CDR2 YNNKEL (reference sequence). This CDR3 is 13 amino acids long.

The chain joins TRBV5-5 to TRBJ2-7; 7 nucleotides match TRBD2. V lost 2 bases and J lost 2; bases outside the gene matches: 7. The length of the CDR3 is 15 residues. The germline CDR1 and CDR2 sequences are SGHKS and YYEKEE (reference sequence). CDR3 DNA: TGTGCCAGCAGCTTTTCAAGGGACTACCCCTACGAGCAGTACTTC. Protein sequence: CASSFSRDYPYEQYF.

This clone showed up just once. Other DNA variants within this sample encode the same CDR3. The gene calls are TRBV19 and TRBJ1-2; 9 bases are a match to TRBD1. Germline CDR1 and CDR2: LNHDA and SQIVND (reference sequence). Trimming took 3 bases from V and 2 from J; bases not matched to a gene: 1. The CDR3 totals 14 residues. The CDR3, as DNA: TGTGCCAGTAGTATTGGGACAGGGAACTATGGCTACACCTTC. It is translated as CASSIGTGNYGYTF.

V gene TRBV10-2 combines with J gene TRBJ1-5; TRBD1 is a possible D gene (5 bases). In germline, CDR1 is WSHSY, CDR2 SAAADI. V gave up 4 bases and J gave up 6 bases, with 10 bases separating them. This CDR3 has 13 amino acids. This chain's CDR3 is CASSGGESQPQHF. The CDR3 DNA reads TGCGCCAGCAGTGGAGGGGAGAGTCAGCCCCAGCATTTT.

The chain carries TRBV5-6 and TRBJ1-2, with D possibly TRBD1 on 5 matching bases. The CDR3 contains 16 residues. CDR1 and CDR2 from the germline V gene are SGHDT and YYEEEE. V was clipped by 1 base and J by 5 bases, with 18 bases between them. The CDR3 loop reads CASSLKGAEVLYGYTF. The CDR3 DNA reads TGTGCCAGCAGCTTGAAAGGGGCAGAAGTGCTTTATGGCTACACCTTC. The variable domain in full, completed from reference TRBV5-6 and TRBJ1-2, reads DAGVTQSPTHLIKTRGQQVTLRCSPKSGHDTVSWYQQALGQGPQFIFQYYEEEERQRGNFPDRFSGHQFPNYSSELNVNALLLGDSALYLCASSLKGAEVLYGYTFGSGTRLTVV.

V usage is TRBV7-9 and J usage is TRBJ2-2, with D uncertain. V lost 4 bases, J lost 6 bases, and 9 bases lay in between. Germline V gives CDR1 SEHNR, CDR2 FQNEAQ (reference sequence). This CDR3 is 13 amino acids long. CDR3 amino acids: CASSSPRAGELFF. The CDR3 DNA reads as TGTGCCAGCAGCTCCCCACGGGCCGGGGAGCTGTTTTTT.

The chain combines TRBV5-1 with TRBJ1-3; unclear D gene. The ends were cut back, 0 bases at V and 3 bases at J, with 7 bases in the middle. The germline V gene encodes CDR1 SGHRS and CDR2 YFSETQ. CDR3 size: 14 residues. Here the CDR3 DNA reads TGCGCCAGCAGCTTGGGCAGTTTTGGAAACACCATATATTTT. This gives the protein CASSLGSFGNTIYF.